The 23 T cell receptor beta chains below were found in one sample sequenced in a study of blood T cell repertoires in COVID-19. Only in-frame clones appear in the TCRdb table, and some are missing; sequencing was by immunoSEQ multiplex PCR. The sample shows about 320,000 clones, 90% of them seen only once. Sequencing input: PBMCs or T cells enriched from blood (not recorded which). Source of these receptors: a man between 60 and 75 years old who had recovered from COVID-19.

The gene calls are TRBV30 and TRBJ1-3; D is undetermined. Trimming took 3 bases from V and 7 from J, leaving 10 bases between them. Germline CDR1 and CDR2: GTSNPN and SVGIG (reference sequence). CDR3 size: 12 residues. CDR3 region: CAWRGSGNTIYF. DNA of the CDR3: TGTGCCTGGAGAGGCTCGGGGAACACCATATATTTT.

This clone has a single count. The chain has TRBV11-3 and TRBJ2-7; D is ambiguous. The CDR3 has 13 amino acids. The V and J ends lost 1 base and 2 bases respectively, with 6 bases between them. Germline values: CDR1 SGHNT, CDR2 YENEEA. CDR3 loop: CASSLVETYEQYF. The CDR3 region has the DNA TGTGCCAGCAGCTTAGTTGAGACCTACGAGCAGTACTTC. Combining the CDR3 with reference TRBV11-3 and TRBJ2-7 gives the whole variable domain EAGVVQSPRYKIIEKKQPVAFWCNPISGHNTLYWYLQNLGQGPELLIRYENEEAVDDSQLPKDRFSAERLKGVDSTLKIQPAELGDSAVYLCASSLVETYEQYFGPGTRLTVT.

CDR3 sequence: CASSVGVGTSGGVVSYNEQFF. The CDR3 DNA reads TGTGCCAGCAGCGTAGGAGTTGGGACTAGCGGGGGGGTGGTTTCCTACAATGAGCAGTTCTTC. The V and J genes are TRBV9 and TRBJ2-1; 16 bases line up with TRBD2. This CDR3 is 21 amino acids long. Trimming at V came to 0 bases and at J to 1 base, leaving 10 bases not matched to a gene. Per germline, CDR1 SGDLS and CDR2 YYNGEE.

This clone was seen just once. The chain links TRBV27 to TRBJ2-1, with D perhaps matching TRBD2 (5 bases). Germline CDR1 is MNHEY and CDR2 is SMNVEV (reference sequence). The CDR3 is 12 amino acids. V lost 6 bases to trimming and J lost 5 bases, with 8 bases between them. CDR3 bases: TGTGCCAGCAGCGGACTTCACAATGAGCAGTTCTTC. Translation gives CASSGLHNEQFF.

V gene TRBV19 combines with J gene TRBJ2-7; 12 bases fit TRBD1. Germline V gives CDR1 LNHDA, CDR2 SQIVND (reference sequence). The trim removed 4 bases at V and 2 bases at J, leaving 6 bases unmatched. This CDR3 is 16 amino acids long. This CDR3 reads CASSNFRDRGPYEQYF. CDR3 nucleotide sequence: TGTGCCAGTAGTAACTTCCGGGACAGGGGGCCCTACGAGCAGTACTTC.

V is TRBV11-2 and J is TRBJ1-5, with D uncertain. The CDR3 spans 16 residues. Germline CDR1 reads SGHAT; CDR2 reads FQNNGV. The V end lost 0 bases, the J end lost 2 bases, and 11 bases lay between the germline ends. The CDR3 DNA sequence: TGTGCCAGCAGCTTAGACCGAGGGTTGGGCAATCAGCCCCAGCATTTT. Translated, it gives CASSLDRGLGNQPQHF.

This clone was seen only once. This chain joins TRBV20-1 and TRBJ2-3; 12 bases map to TRBD2. The CDR3 totals 10 residues. Germline values: CDR1 DFQATT, CDR2 SNEGSKA (reference sequence). V trimming: 7 bases; J trimming: 12 bases; junction bases outside the gene matches: 2. The CDR3 loop reads CSGLAGVQYF. In nucleotides, the CDR3 is TGCAGTGGACTAGCGGGGGTTCAGTATTTT.

The chain combines TRBV30 with TRBJ2-3; 10 bases line up with TRBD2. The junction had 4 bases not matched to a gene; V was cut back by 4 bases and J by 0 bases. This CDR3 has 15 amino acids. Germline CDR1 reads GTSNPN; CDR2 reads SVGIG (reference sequence). The CDR3 reads CAWTSGSRSTDTQYF. For the CDR3, the DNA is TGTGCCTGGACTAGCGGGAGTAGGAGCACAGATACGCAGTATTTT.

This rearrangement joins TRBV9 to TRBJ1-1; a possible D gene is TRBD1 (5 bases). The ends were cut back, 2 bases at V and 0 bases at J, with 11 bases in the middle. CDR1 SGDLS and CDR2 YYNGEE come from the germline V gene. The CDR3 loop spans 15 amino acids. The CDR3 sequence: CASSVGGTVNTEAFF. DNA for the CDR3: TGTGCCAGCAGCGTGGGGGGGACGGTGAACACTGAAGCTTTCTTT.

The chain recombines TRBV3-1 (or the pseudogene TRBV3-2) with TRBJ1-5; D unresolved. Deletions cut 5 bases from V and 4 bases from J, with 12 bases between. The CDR3 is 14 amino acids. CDR1 is LGHDT and CDR2 is YNNKEL in the germline V gene (reference sequence). The chain's CDR3 is CASSSDAGNQPQHF. Here the CDR3 DNA reads TGTGCCAGCAGCTCGGACGCGGGAAATCAGCCCCAGCATTTT.

This chain joins TRBV3-1 (or the pseudogene TRBV3-2) and TRBJ2-5, with 7 nucleotides matching TRBD1. There are 16 residues in the CDR3. Trimming removed 1 base from V and 5 bases from J; junction bases left unmatched: 10. The germline CDR1 and CDR2 sequences are LGHDT and YNNKEL (reference sequence). The CDR3 region is CASSQGTNRGWETQYF. DNA of the CDR3: TGTGCCAGCAGCCAAGGAACCAACAGGGGCTGGGAGACCCAGTACTTC.

The chain recombines TRBV19 with TRBJ2-2; the match to TRBD1 covers 7 bases. Germline V gene sequence: CDR1 LNHDA, CDR2 SQIVND (reference sequence). V shed 8 bases and J 2 bases; nucleotides not matched to a gene: 5. CDR3 size: 14 residues. The CDR3 DNA is TGTGCCAGTCTCCGGGACAGAAACACCGGGGAGCTGTTTTTT. Translating gives CASLRDRNTGELFF.

The chain carries TRBV5-1 and TRBJ1-2; TRBD1 agrees at 9 bases. Germline assignment: CDR1 SGHRS and CDR2 YFSETQ. V lost 4 bases and J lost 4; bases outside the gene matches: 8. This CDR3 is built from 15 residues. DNA for the CDR3: TGCGCCAGCAGCGGGACAGGGAAGATAGGCTATGGCTACACCTTC. Its protein product is CASSGTGKIGYGYTF. Variable domain in full (rest from reference TRBV5-1 and TRBJ1-2): KAGVTQTPRYLIKTRGQQVTLSCSPISGHRSVSWYQQTPGQGLQFLFEYFSETQRNKGNFPGRFSGRQFSNSRSEMNVSTLELGDSALYLCASSGTGKIGYGYTFGSGTRLTVV.

The genes are TRBV7-2 and TRBJ1-3, with D perhaps TRBD1 (6 bases). V was shortened by 5 bases and J by 6 bases, with 14 bases between the two germline ends. The CDR3 is made up of 14 amino acids. Germline-derived CDR1 and CDR2 are SGHTA and FQGNSA. The CDR3 here is CASSPTGPLNTIYF. CDR3 in DNA: TGTGCCAGCAGCCCGACAGGTCCCCTAAACACCATATATTTT.

The chain employs TRBV3-1 (or the pseudogene TRBV3-2) and TRBJ2-1; the match to TRBD2 covers 11 bases. Per germline, CDR1 LGHDT and CDR2 YNNKEL (reference sequence). Unmatched junction bases numbered 5, after V lost 1 base and J lost 6 bases. The CDR3 is 16 amino acids. This CDR3 is CASSQVPLAGGNEQFF. CDR3 sequence (DNA): TGTGCCAGCAGCCAAGTTCCTCTAGCGGGAGGCAATGAGCAGTTCTTC.

This rearrangement joins TRBV9 to TRBJ2-1; 8 nucleotides agree with TRBD2. The CDR3 sequence is 15 residues long. Unmatched junction bases numbered 8, after V lost 4 bases and J lost 5 bases. CDR1 is SGDLS and CDR2 is YYNGEE in the germline V gene. CDR3 sequence (DNA): TGTGCCAGCAGCCCAAGCCAAGCGGGGGACAATGAGCAGTTCTTC. Protein product: CASSPSQAGDNEQFF.

The J gene is TRBJ2-1, the V gene TRBV7-8; D possibly corresponds to TRBD1 (5 bases). V was trimmed by 1 base and J by 6 bases, leaving 7 bases between them. This CDR3 spans 13 amino acids. CDR1 is SGHVS, CDR2 FQNEAQ, per germline. The CDR3 DNA follows: TGTGCCAGCAGCTTAGGACAGTTCAATGAGCAGTTCTTC. This gives the protein CASSLGQFNEQFF.

J is TRBJ2-2 and V is TRBV11-2; 10 bases align to TRBD2. Germline V gene data show CDR1 as SGHAT and CDR2 as FQNNGV. V was pared by 5 bases and J by 1 base, with 10 bases of the junction left unmatched. The CDR3 loop spans 18 amino acids. The chain's CDR3 is CASSKYPGTSENTGELFF. The CDR3 region has the DNA TGTGCCAGCAGCAAATACCCCGGGACTAGCGAGAACACCGGGGAGCTGTTTTTT.

This clone has only a few counts. The J gene is TRBJ2-5, the V gene TRBV9, with a possible D match to TRBD1 (6 bases). This CDR3 has 15 amino acids. Per the germline V gene, CDR1 is SGDLS and CDR2 is YYNGEE. With 3 bases removed from V and 5 bases from J, the gap between germline ends came to 17 bases. This CDR3 is CASSETTGIGETQYF. The CDR3 DNA reads TGTGCCAGCAGCGAAACTACAGGGATCGGGGAGACCCAGTACTTC.

V gene TRBV6-1 combines with J gene TRBJ2-1; 8 bases are shared with TRBD1. The CDR3 spans 16 residues. Losses at the gene ends were 6 bases for V and 0 bases for J; bases not matched to a gene: 7. From germline, CDR1 is MNHNS and CDR2 SASEGT. The CDR3 protein is CASREQGGISYNEQFF. The CDR3 region has the DNA TGTGCCAGCAGGGAACAGGGGGGAATCTCCTACAATGAGCAGTTCTTC.

This clone was seen once. The chain couples TRBV7-9 to TRBJ1-5, with no clear D. The ends were cut back, 5 bases at V and 0 bases at J, with 5 bases in the middle. In germline, CDR1 is SEHNR, CDR2 FQNEAQ (reference sequence). This CDR3 spans 13 amino acids. CDR3 protein: CASSVGSNQPQHF. The CDR3 coding sequence is TGTGCCAGCAGCGTCGGTAGCAATCAGCCCCAGCATTTT.

The J gene is TRBJ1-4, the V gene TRBV30; TRBD1 matches 7 bases. The CDR3 spans 14 residues. Trimming took 2 bases from V and 6 from J; bases not matched to a gene: 6. Germline V gives CDR1 GTSNPN, CDR2 SVGIG (reference sequence). CDR3 coding DNA: TGTGCCTGGAGTTTGACAGGGTGGGATGAAAAACTGTTTTTT. Translation: CAWSLTGWDEKLFF.

The table lists this clone with a count of one. The chain is built from TRBV5-1 and TRBJ1-4; no firm D call. Germline CDR1 is SGHRS and CDR2 is YFSETQ. This CDR3 has 14 amino acids. V was pared by 5 bases and J by 8 bases, with 16 bases between. The CDR3 coding sequence is TGCGCCAGCAGACCACTTGGAGTCGGGGAAAAACTGTTTTTT. Residues: CASRPLGVGEKLFF. The full variable domain, completed using reference TRBV5-1 and TRBJ1-4, is KAGVTQTPRYLIKTRGQQVTLSCSPISGHRSVSWYQQTPGQGLQFLFEYFSETQRNKGNFPGRFSGRQFSNSRSEMNVSTLELGDSALYLCASRPLGVGEKLFFGSGTQLSVL.